The subject of this entry is one T cell receptor (beta chain). This entry is derived from a study of blood T cell repertoires in COVID-19. Study-wide background: Samples representing acute and convalescent COVID-19 were sourced from the United States, Italy and Spain. Nucleic acid was either cDNA or gDNA, and it came from T cells, B-cell-depleted T cells, or PBMCs.

The CDR3 runs to 18 residues. Trimming took off 0 bases at V and 3 bases at J, with 17 bases between the two ends. Germline-derived CDR1 and CDR2 are LGHNA and YNFKEQ. Source study methods: The authors estimated nucleated cell counts from reference gene primer amplification. Assay: immunoSEQ multiplex PCR; the TCRdb copy retains only in-frame clones and omits some. The V and J calls and clone size were taken over from that table, and D and trimming were inferred from the DNA. The sample has 120,000 to 150,000 clones; roughly 89% are singletons. The sequenced sample consisted of peripheral blood. The chain carries TRBV4-2 and TRBJ2-2; TRBD2 is a possible D gene (5 bases). This clonotype was sampled from a woman aged 40-49 years with acute or convalescent COVID-19. The CDR3 nucleotides read TGTGCCAGCAGCCAAGAGAGGGTCAGCGGCCCCTACACCGGGGAGCTGTTTTTT. Amino acids: CASSQERVSGPYTGELFF.